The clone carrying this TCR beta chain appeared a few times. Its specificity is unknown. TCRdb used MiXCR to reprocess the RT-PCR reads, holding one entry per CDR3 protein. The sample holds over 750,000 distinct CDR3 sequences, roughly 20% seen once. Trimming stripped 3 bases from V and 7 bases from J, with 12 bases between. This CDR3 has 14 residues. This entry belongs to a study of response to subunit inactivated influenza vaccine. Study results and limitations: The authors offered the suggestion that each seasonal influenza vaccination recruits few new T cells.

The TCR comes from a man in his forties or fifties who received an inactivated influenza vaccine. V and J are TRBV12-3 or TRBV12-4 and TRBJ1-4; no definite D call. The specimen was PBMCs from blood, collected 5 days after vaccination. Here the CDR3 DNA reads TGTGCCAGCAGTTTTGGAGGGTTGGGTGAAAAACTGTTTTTT. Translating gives CASSFGGLGEKLFF.